This T cell receptor beta chain was sequenced during a study of persistence of HIV-infected CD4 T cells. Across the whole study: Donors were ART-treated; their CMV- and Gag-responding CD4+ T cells were isolated.

There are 12 residues in the CDR3. V was trimmed by 0 bases and J by 2 bases, leaving 3 bases between them. The germline CDR1 and CDR2 sequences are SGHDT and YYEEEE. Details on this clone: Its specificity is not known.

The stimulus was lysate of CMV-infected fibroblasts, 8.5 to 10 ug/mL. Memory cells lacking CD40L and CD69 with high CD45RO were sorted. An approximately 17-hour stimulation of CD8-depleted PBMCs used anti-CD28/CD49d costimulation, CD40-blocking antibody and enfuvirtide. This was the immunoSEQ version 4 assay in survey mode. Using immunoSEQ multiplex PCR, the repertoire was profiled, and TCRdb retains in-frame clones only, with some absent. The table lists more than 35,000 clones, 65% to 85% of them singletons. This TCR derives from an adult man with HIV who was CMV-seropositive. The specimen comprised CD4+ T cells sorted from PBMCs after 18-hour stimulation, sampled from a patient who received antiretroviral therapy. The V and J genes are TRBV5-6 and TRBJ2-7; D is ambiguous. The CDR3 is CASSLAAYEQYF. The DNA for the CDR3 is TGTGCCAGCAGCTTGGCTGCCTACGAGCAGTACTTC.